Here is one T cell receptor (beta chain) with its context. Assay used: immunoSEQ multiplex PCR; TCRdb lists only in-frame clones, some missing. The sample holds over 30,000 clones; 60% to 85% are singletons and the top ten take around 9.5%. The time point is: baseline, week 1 (first vaccination visit). The treatment: pre-vaccination baseline after standard-of-care therapy. This CDR3 region has 15 residues. Germline CDR1 and CDR2: SEHNR and FQNEAQ (reference sequence). V trimming: 5 bases; J trimming: 5 bases; junction bases outside the gene matches: 8. This entry comes from a study of a mutant IDH1 vaccine in newly diagnosed glioma.

The chain has TRBV7-9 and TRBJ1-1; 10 nucleotides agree with TRBD1. The receptor comes from a man aged 45-65 years with glioma. Some clones in this sample may be carry-over from other donors' samples. Sequencing was performed on peripheral blood mononuclear cells (PBMCs), taken from a glioma patient treated with radiotherapy, temozolomide or both. The CDR3 region has the DNA TGTGCCAGCAGCACGACAGGGGGCGCGGGAACTGAAGCTTTCTTT. Translated, it gives CASSTTGGAGTEAFF.